The clone carrying this T cell receptor beta chain was counted between two and nine times. The CDR3 is made up of 15 amino acids. V shed 2 bases and J shed 7 bases, with 15 bases lying between them. Germline CDR1 is ENHRY and CDR2 is SYGVKD. This sample is part of a study of T cells after yellow fever vaccination. UMIs and a universal primer site were added when TCR cDNA was made by 5'RACE template switching. TCRdb passed the 5' RACE reads through MiXCR, listing each CDR3 protein once. The table lists 170,000 or so distinct CDR3 sequences, roughly 6.4% of them singletons, with just under 3% in the top ten.

The sample consisted of CD4+ T cells sorted from PBMCs, taken on the day of the first yellow fever vaccination. This sequence originates from a man between 18 and 29 years old who received the YFV17D yellow fever vaccine. The genes are TRBV10-3 and TRBJ1-5; D is uncertain. CDR3 in DNA: TGTGCCATCAGTGAGGACGAGGGCGCCGGACAGCCCCAGCATTTT. It codes for CAISEDEGAGQPQHF.